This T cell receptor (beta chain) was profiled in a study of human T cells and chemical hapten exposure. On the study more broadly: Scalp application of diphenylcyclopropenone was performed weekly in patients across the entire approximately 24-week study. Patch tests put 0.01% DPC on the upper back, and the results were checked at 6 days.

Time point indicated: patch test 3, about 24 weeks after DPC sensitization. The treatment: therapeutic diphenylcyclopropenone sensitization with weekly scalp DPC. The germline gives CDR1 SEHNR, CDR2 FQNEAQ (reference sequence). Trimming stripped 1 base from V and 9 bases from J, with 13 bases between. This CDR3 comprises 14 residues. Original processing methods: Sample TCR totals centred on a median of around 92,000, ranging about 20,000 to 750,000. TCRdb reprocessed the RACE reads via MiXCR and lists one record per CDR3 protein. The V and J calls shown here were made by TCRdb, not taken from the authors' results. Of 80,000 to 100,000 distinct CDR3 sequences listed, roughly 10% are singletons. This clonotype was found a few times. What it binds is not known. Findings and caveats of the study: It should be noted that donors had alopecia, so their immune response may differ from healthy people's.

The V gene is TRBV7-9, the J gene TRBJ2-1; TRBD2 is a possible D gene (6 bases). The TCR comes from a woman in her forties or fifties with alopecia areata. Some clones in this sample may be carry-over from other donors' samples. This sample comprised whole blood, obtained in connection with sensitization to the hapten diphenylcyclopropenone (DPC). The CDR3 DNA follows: TGTGCCAGCAGCTTAGTGTCTAGCGTGTTTGAGCAGTTCTTC. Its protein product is CASSLVSSVFEQFF.